The clone carrying this TCR beta chain was found a few times. Stated time point: newly diagnosed GD, antithyroid drugs for less than 3 months. PBMC-extracted RNA yielded the TCR library. This CDR3 region has 13 residues. V was cut by 5 bases and J by 4 bases, with 12 bases left in between. Germline V gene sequence: CDR1 PRHDT, CDR2 FYEKMQ (reference sequence). Library construction for TCR beta used iRepertoire HTBI primers and Arm-PCR of CDR3 regions. Via MiXCR, TCRdb re-called the multiplex PCR reads, giving one row per CDR3 protein. This sample has around 450,000 distinct CDR3 sequences; more than 12% occur once, and the top ten carry approximately 15%. This sample was taken from a study of regulatory T cells in long-lasting Graves disease. The data also belong to a second study, concerning T cells in Graves' hyperthyroidism and ophthalmopathy.

The clonotype comes from a woman aged 25 to 39 with Graves disease. Sequenced material: peripheral blood mononuclear cells (PBMCs), taken at new diagnosis, from a patient treated with antithyroid drugs. This chain joins TRBV13 and TRBJ2-7; D gene unclear. In nucleotides, the CDR3 is TGTGCCAGCAGCCTAACCTACAAGTACGAGCAGTACTTC. This gives the protein CASSLTYKYEQYF.